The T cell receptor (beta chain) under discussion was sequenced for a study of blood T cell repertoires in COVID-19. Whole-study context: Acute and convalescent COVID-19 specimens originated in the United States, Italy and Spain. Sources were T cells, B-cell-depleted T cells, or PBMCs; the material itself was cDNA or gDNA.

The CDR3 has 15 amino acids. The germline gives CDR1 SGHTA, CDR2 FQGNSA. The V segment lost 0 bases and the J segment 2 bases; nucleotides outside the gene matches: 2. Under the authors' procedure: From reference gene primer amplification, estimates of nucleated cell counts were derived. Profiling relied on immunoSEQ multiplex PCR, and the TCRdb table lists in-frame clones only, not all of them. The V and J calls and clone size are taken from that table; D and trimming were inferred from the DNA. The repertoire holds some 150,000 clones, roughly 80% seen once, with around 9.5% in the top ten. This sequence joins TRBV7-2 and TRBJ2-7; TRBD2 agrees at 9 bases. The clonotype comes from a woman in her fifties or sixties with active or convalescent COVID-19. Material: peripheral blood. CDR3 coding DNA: TGTGCCAGCAGCTTAGCGCGGGGGGGCCCCTACGAGCAGTACTTC. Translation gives CASSLARGGPYEQYF.